Listed below are T cell receptor beta chains from one sample, sequenced in a study of human T cells and chemical hapten exposure. Using its own MiXCR run on the RACE reads, TCRdb lists one record per CDR3 protein. The sample records over 75,000 distinct CDR3 sequences, about a tenth being singletons. Specimen: whole blood, collected in connection with sensitization to the hapten diphenylcyclopropenone (DPC). The receptors were gathered from a woman under 40 with alopecia areata. Some clones in this sample may be carry-over from other donors' samples. CDR3s include the opening cysteine and the closing phenylalanine or tryptophan. The D gene is left open where the match is weak. Clone size is shown for a subset of rows, as once, few, many or a class of expanded clone.

j_call d_call v_call clone_size cdr3_aa cdr3_nt
TRBJ2-1 - TRBV5-8 many CASTLFRSEQFF TGTGCCAGCACCTTGTTCCGCAGTGAGCAGTTCTTC
TRBJ1-5 - TRBV5-1 many CASSPDGDSNQPQHF TGCGCCAGCAGCCCGGACGGAGATAGCAATCAGCCCCAGCATTTT
TRBJ1-1 - TRBV6-2/TRBV6-3 - CASSYLPGRMNTEAFF TGTGCCAGCAGTTATCTCCCGGGACGGATGAACACTGAAGCTTTCTTT
TRBJ1-6 - TRBV7-2 few CASSLGHPPLHF TGTGCCAGCAGCTTAGGCCACCCACCCCTCCACTTT
TRBJ2-5 - TRBV29-1 many CSVESGSGKETQYF TGCAGCGTTGAATCCGGGTCGGGAAAAGAGACCCAGTACTTC
TRBJ2-7 - TRBV6-2/TRBV6-3 many CASSLTPRGEQYF TGTGCCAGCTCCTTGACACCCAGAGGGGAGCAGTACTTC
TRBJ2-7 - TRBV28 few CASRGNGGPSEQYF TGTGCCAGCAGAGGCAATGGAGGGCCTAGCGAGCAGTACTTC
TRBJ1-1 TRBD1 TRBV29-1 few CSVQIKQGAIEAFF TGCAGCGTCCAAATAAAACAGGGGGCTATTGAAGCTTTCTTT
TRBJ2-1 TRBD2 TRBV20-1 few CSTKGTSGTYNEQFF TGCAGTACAAAAGGGACTAGCGGAACCTACAATGAGCAGTTCTTC
TRBJ2-3 TRBD1 TRBV20-1 many CSGPMTGGTDTQYF TGCAGTGGCCCTATGACAGGGGGCACAGATACGCAGTATTTT
TRBJ2-1 - TRBV11-3 many CASAPRGHNEQFF TGTGCCAGCGCCCCCCGGGGCCACAATGAGCAGTTCTTC
TRBJ2-5 - TRBV10-3 many CAISEDAQETQYF TGTGCCATCAGTGAGGACGCGCAAGAGACCCAGTACTTC
TRBJ2-4 TRBD1 TRBV10-3 many CAISAGTGGENIQYF TGTGCCATCAGTGCCGGGACAGGGGGCGAAAACATTCAGTACTTC
TRBJ2-7 TRBD1 TRBV20-1 many CSAPRTGGSEQYF TGCAGTGCTCCCCGGACAGGAGGAAGCGAGCAGTACTTC
TRBJ2-5 - TRBV9 - CASSVGTGLGETQYF TGTGCCAGCAGCGTAGGTACAGGGCTCGGTGAGACCCAGTACTTC
TRBJ1-5 TRBD1 TRBV20-1 - CSATLGTGSQPQHF TGCAGTGCTACCCTGGGGACAGGGAGCCAGCCCCAGCATTTT
TRBJ2-2 TRBD1 TRBV15 - CATSNPGQGAVGELFF TGTGCCACCAGCAACCCGGGACAGGGGGCTGTCGGGGAGCTGTTTTTT
TRBJ2-3 TRBD1 TRBV5-4 many CASSLQGAKDTQYF TGTGCCAGCAGCCTCCAGGGGGCTAAAGATACGCAGTATTTT
TRBJ1-6 - TRBV5-1 many CASSSDAGLGGSPLHF TGCGCCAGCAGCTCGGACGCCGGACTCGGGGGTTCACCCCTCCACTTT
TRBJ1-2 - TRBV29-1 many CSVGGTDGYTF TGCAGCGTTGGTGGTACAGATGGCTACACCTTC
TRBJ1-5 - TRBV20-1 few CSAQEGNQPQHF TGCAGTGCTCAGGAGGGCAATCAGCCCCAGCATTTT
TRBJ2-5 - TRBV7-2 few CASSLQGNQETQYF TGTGCCAGCAGCTTACAGGGTAACCAAGAGACCCAGTACTTC
TRBJ2-2 TRBD1 TRBV27 many CASGTAYTGELFF TGTGCCAGCGGGACAGCCTACACCGGGGAGCTGTTTTTT
TRBJ1-1 - TRBV20-1 many CSAPGGTEAFF TGCAGTGCTCCGGGGGGGACTGAAGCTTTCTTT
TRBJ2-1 - TRBV11-3 - CASSPDGGGDEQFF TGTGCCAGCAGCCCCGATGGAGGGGGCGATGAGCAGTTCTTC
TRBJ1-3 - TRBV6-5 many CASSYSWRAGNTIYF TGTGCCAGCAGTTACTCATGGAGGGCTGGAAACACCATATATTTT